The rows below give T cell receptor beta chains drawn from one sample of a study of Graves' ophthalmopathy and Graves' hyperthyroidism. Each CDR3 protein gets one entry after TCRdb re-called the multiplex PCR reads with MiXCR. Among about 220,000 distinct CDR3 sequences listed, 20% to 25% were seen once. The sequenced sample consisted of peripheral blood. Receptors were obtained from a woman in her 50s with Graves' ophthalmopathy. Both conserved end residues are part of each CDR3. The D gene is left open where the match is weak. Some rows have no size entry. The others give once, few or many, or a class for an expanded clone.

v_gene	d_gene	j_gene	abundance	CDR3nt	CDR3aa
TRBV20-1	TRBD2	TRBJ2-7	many	TGCAGTCTTAGGGGACTAGCGGGGCACGAGCAGTACTTC	CSLRGLAGHEQYF
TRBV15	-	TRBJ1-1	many	TGTGCCACCAGCAGAGATTATGACCGTGAAGCTTTCTTT	CATSRDYDREAFF
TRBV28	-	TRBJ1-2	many	TGTGCCACCGGGAGGGCTCGGTCGAGCTACACCTTC	CATGRARSSYTF
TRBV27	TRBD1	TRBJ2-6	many	TGTGCCAGCAGTTTCGCCCCCGGACAGGGCTTCTCTGGGGCCAACGTCCTGACTTTC	CASSFAPGQGFSGANVLTF
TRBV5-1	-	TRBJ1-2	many	TGCGCCAGCAGGAACGACGGAGCTAACTATGGCTACACCTTC	CASRNDGANYGYTF
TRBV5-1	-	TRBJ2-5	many	TGCGCCAGCAGCTTGGTAGGGCCCGGGGCCCAGTACTTC	CASSLVGPGAQYF
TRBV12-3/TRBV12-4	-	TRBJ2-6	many	TGTGCCAGCAGTTCCGCTCCAGGGTACTCTGGGGCCAACGTCCTGACTTTC	CASSSAPGYSGANVLTF
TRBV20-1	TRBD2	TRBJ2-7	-	TGCAGTGTTCCCAGGGGGACTAGCGGCTCCTACGAGCAGTACTTC	CSVPRGTSGSYEQYF
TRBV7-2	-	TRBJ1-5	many	TGTGCCAGCAGCTTAGAGCGATGGGGGCCCCAGCATTTT	CASSLERWGPQHF
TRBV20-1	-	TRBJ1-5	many	TGCAGTGCTAGACAGGATAGCAATCAGCCCCAGCATTTT	CSARQDSNQPQHF
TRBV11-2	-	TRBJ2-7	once	TGTGCCAGCAGCCTTGGGGGGAGGTCTGCCCCTTACGAGCAGTACTTC	CASSLGGRSAPYEQYF
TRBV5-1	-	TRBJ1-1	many	TGCGCCAGCAGCTTAAACCAGAACACTGAAGCTTTCTTT	CASSLNQNTEAFF
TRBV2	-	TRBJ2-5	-	TGTGCCAGCAGTGATTCTTCAGTTGGGGCGACCCAGTACTTC	CASSDSSVGATQYF
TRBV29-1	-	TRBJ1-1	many	TGCAGCGTTGAACCCACGAACACTGAAGCTTTCTTT	CSVEPTNTEAFF
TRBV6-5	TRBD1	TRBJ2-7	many	TGTGCCAGCACGGGACAGACCTACGAGCAGTACTTC	CASTGQTYEQYF
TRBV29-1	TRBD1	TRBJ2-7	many	TGCAGCGTCCGGACAGGGGGCGCGTACGAGCAGTACTTC	CSVRTGGAYEQYF
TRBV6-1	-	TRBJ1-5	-	TGTGCCAGCACCGAAAATACAGGATCCAATCAGCCCCAGCATTTT	CASTENTGSNQPQHF
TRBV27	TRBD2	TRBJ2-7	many	TGTGCCAGCAGTTCAACCCCGGGGGGGATCGAGCAGTACTTC	CASSSTPGGIEQYF